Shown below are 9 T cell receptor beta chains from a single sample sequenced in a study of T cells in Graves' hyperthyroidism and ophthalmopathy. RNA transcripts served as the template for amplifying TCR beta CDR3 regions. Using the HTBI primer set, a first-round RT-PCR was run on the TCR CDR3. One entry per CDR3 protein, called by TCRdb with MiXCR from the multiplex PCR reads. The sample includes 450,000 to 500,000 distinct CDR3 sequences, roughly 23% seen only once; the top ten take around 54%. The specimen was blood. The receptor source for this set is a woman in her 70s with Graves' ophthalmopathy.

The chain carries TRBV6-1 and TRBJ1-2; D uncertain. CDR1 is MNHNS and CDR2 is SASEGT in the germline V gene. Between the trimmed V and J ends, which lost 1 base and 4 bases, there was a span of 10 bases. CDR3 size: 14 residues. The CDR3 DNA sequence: TGTGCCAGCAGTGAAGAGACGCGGTCCTATGGCTACACCTTC. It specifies CASSEETRSYGYTF.

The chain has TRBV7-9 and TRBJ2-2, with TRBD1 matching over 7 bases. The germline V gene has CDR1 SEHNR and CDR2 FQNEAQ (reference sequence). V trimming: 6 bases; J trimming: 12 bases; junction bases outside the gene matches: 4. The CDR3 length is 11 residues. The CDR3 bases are TGTGCCAGCAGTCAGACAGGGAAGCTGTTTTTT. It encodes CASSQTGKLFF.

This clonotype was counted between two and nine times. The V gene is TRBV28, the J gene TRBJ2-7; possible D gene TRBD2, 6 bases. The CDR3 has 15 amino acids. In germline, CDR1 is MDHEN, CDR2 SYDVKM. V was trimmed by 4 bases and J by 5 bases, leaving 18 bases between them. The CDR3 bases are TGTGCCAGCAGTTCGGTTTACGGGAGTAACCACGAGCAGTACTTC. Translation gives CASSSVYGSNHEQYF.

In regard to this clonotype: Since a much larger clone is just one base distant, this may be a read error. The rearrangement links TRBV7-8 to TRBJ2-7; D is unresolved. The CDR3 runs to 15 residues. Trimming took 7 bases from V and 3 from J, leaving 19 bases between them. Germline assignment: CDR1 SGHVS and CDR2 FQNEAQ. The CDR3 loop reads CASILHPGRNYEQYF. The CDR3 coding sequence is TGTGCCAGCATCCTCCATCCCGGCAGGAACTACGAGCAGTACTTC.

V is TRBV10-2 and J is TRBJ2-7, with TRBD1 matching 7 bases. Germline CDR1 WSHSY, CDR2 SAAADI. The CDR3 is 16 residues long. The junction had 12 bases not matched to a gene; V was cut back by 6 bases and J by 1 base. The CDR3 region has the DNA TGCGCCAGCAGAGTACTCCGTCCGGGACAGTCCTACGAGCAGTACTTC. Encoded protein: CASRVLRPGQSYEQYF.

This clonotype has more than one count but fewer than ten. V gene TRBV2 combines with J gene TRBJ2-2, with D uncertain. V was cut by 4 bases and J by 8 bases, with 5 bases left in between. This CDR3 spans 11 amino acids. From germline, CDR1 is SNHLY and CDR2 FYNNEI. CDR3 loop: CASSAGGELFF. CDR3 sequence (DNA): TGTGCCAGCAGTGCCGGGGGGGAGCTGTTTTTT. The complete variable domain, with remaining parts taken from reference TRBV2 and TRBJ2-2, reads EPEVTQTPSHQVTQMGQEVILRCVPISNHLYFYWYRQILGQKVEFLVSFYNNEISEKSEIFDDQFSVERPDGSNFTLKIRSTKLEDSAMYFCASSAGGELFFGEGSRLTVL.

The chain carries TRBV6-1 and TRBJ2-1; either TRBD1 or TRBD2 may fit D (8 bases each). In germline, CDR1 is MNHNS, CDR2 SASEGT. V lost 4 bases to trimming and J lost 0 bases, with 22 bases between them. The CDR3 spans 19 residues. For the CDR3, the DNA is TGTGCCAGCAGTGGGACAGGGCGGACTAGCCTGAGCTCCTACAATGAGCAGTTCTTC. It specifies CASSGTGRTSLSSYNEQFF.

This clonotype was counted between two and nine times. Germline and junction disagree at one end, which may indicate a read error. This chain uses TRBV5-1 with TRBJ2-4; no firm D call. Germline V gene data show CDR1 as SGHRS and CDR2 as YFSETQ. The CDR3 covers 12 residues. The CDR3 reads CASSLPEDIQYF. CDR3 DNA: TGTGCCAGCAGCCTCCCAGAGGACATTCAGTACTTC.

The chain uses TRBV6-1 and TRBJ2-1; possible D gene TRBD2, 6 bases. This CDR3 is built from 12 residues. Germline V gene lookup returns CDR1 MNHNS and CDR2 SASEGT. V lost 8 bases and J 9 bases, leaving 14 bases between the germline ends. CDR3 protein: CASSKGGGEQFF. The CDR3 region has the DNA TGTGCCAGCTCCAAGGGAGGCGGTGAGCAGTTCTTC.